Detailed here is one T cell receptor beta chain. It has no known antigen specificity. The record has no base qualities; no much larger clone is one base away. At the junction V is shortened by 4 bases and J by 0 bases; bases outside the gene matches: 9. The CDR3 goes from the cysteine to the phenylalanine over 16 residues. Here the CDR3 DNA is all that survives: 48 bases in frame from base 1. According to the germline V gene (reference sequence), CDR1 reads GTSNPN and CDR2 reads SVGIG. TCR CDR3 regions were amplified from genomic DNA by multiplex PCR using the deep immunoSEQ assay. Genomic DNA extracted from each cell subset was distributed evenly over all wells of several immunoSEQ 96-well plates, and each plate served as one replicate. For sorted subsets, each replicate PCR was loaded with around 200 ng genomic DNA, equivalent to roughly 30,000 T cell genomes. The purified libraries were quantified using a Qubit 3.0 fluorometer, sized with a Bioanalyzer 2100, and then quantified again using the KAPA Library Quantification kit. Every immunoSEQ 96-well plate was sequenced on a separate single-read 150-cycle Illumina NextSeq 550 flow cell. The authors processed their data as follows. Because the immunoSEQ output held only junctional sequences and lacked quality scores, the filtering could not match the filtering applied to full-length reads. To assign V/J genes and CDR3, sequences were annotated against IMGT germline references using PyIR, a Python wrapper for IgBLAST v1.9. Reads were removed for weak V/J assignments (E-value above 1e-6), missing CDR3, stop codons, out-of-frame junctions, or ambiguous translated residues. A V3J clonotype was defined by an identical inferred V gene, J gene, and CDR3 amino acid sequence. To compute the percentage overlap between repertoires, the number of shared unique clonotypes was divided by the size of the smaller repertoire. RTK rarefaction, the Chao1 estimator, and Recon v2.1 estimates of unobserved clonotypes were used to assess repertoire richness. For all TCRbeta clonotypes obtained by the gDNA method from a few donors, generation probabilities were computed with OLGA. As stored in TCRdb, this immuneACCESS dataset retains in-frame rearrangements with V and J assigned. A fraction of the clones does not appear; measured against another copy, unresolved V genes explain less than half of the discrepancy, and the remainder lacks a known reason. V and J calls and clone size come straight from that table; D and trimming were deduced from the DNA. The sample table shows over a million clones, and approximately 98.5% are seen once. Together, the top ten hold 0.36% of the sample.

This sample stems from a study of shared clonotypes between healthy human individuals (dated by TCRdb to 2020 to 2021). About the investigation overall: The cohort included a few men and a couple of women between 18 and 49 years of age. To estimate repertoire size and how much clonotypes are shared between individuals, the study performed deep sequencing of blood TCR repertoires from roughly five healthy adults. For each donor, three plates each were used for CD4 naive and CD4 memory, two plates were used for CD8 naive, and one plate was used for CD8 memory. Each donor's leukapheresis produced roughly between about 0.9 and 9.5 billion PBMCs. To increase sequencing depth and limit assay-specific biases, TCR repertoire library preparation and sequencing were carried out by different laboratories using diverse techniques. Broad study findings and their caveats: Pairwise subsampling led to the expectation that sequencing depth would affect the degree of clonotype sharing among donors. Naive subsets generally had larger estimated clonotype richness than memory subsets did. Incomplete sequencing was indicated by rarefaction of sorted-subset datasets, despite the large sequencing depth. Approximately 4.8% of naive CD4, around 3.5% of naive CD8, approximately 2% of memory CD4, and 0.4% of memory CD8 clonotypes were shared across several donors. Sampling was restricted to blood, and TCR repertoires in tissues likely differ from the TCR repertoires found in blood. The small number of donors limited the genetic and exposure-history diversity represented. Compared with non-shared clonotypes, clonotypes shared by all four sorted-subset donors had higher generation probabilities.

The donors were healthy, HIV-negative adults who had no recently reported acute infections or vaccinations. All donors were Caucasian adults living in Nashville, Tennessee, USA. CD4+ T cells were enriched by magnetic negative selection; naive cells were then positively selected on CD45RA, and the negative fraction formed the memory subset. Blood was collected by leukapheresis, and PBMCs were isolated by Ficoll-Histopaque density gradient centrifugation and then cryopreserved in liquid nitrogen vapor phase. Analytical flow cytometry was used to check the purity and quantity of every magnetically sorted T cell population. Genomic DNA was isolated from every sorted fraction and measured by UV absorbance on a Nanodrop 2000c.

The origin of this receptor is a man aged 30-40 years in good health. Sequencing was performed on naive CD4+ T cells sorted from blood. This sample's cell subset or site label indicates: CD45RA+ positively selected. This sequence uses TRBV30 and TRBJ2-1, with 7 bases matching TRBD2. The DNA sequence is TGTGCCTGGAAAAGGGACTACCTAAGCTCCTACAATGAGCAGTTCTTC. This translates into CAWKRDYLSSYNEQFF.